These 27 T cell receptor beta chains share one sample of origin, sequenced in a study of T-cell memory formation after mild COVID-19. TCRdb re-derived calls from the 5' RACE reads in MiXCR, one entry per CDR3 protein. This sample has fewer than 350,000 distinct CDR3 sequences, with around 15% found just once. Sequenced input: PBMCs or a T cell subset sorted from them (not recorded which). The receptors come from a man aged 18 to 30 who had mild COVID-19 (a few samples of this study predate the infection). Cell type and time point are not known.

This clonotype was seen only a few times. The chain links TRBV20-1 to TRBJ2-4; D is perhaps TRBD2 (6 bases). The V and J ends lost 6 bases and 5 bases respectively, with 11 bases between them. CDR1 and CDR2 (germline): DFQATT, SNEGSKA (reference sequence). The CDR3 extends over 12 amino acids. The CDR3 region has the DNA TGCAGTGCAGTACCGGGGGAAAACATTCAGTACTTC. Translated, it gives CSAVPGENIQYF.

This clonotype was found a few times. The rearrangement joins TRBV2 to TRBJ1-1, with D unclear. The CDR3 has 13 amino acids. V lost 7 bases to trimming and J lost 1 base, with 10 bases between them. Germline V lookup: CDR1 SNHLY, CDR2 FYNNEI. The CDR3 region has the DNA TGTGCCAGCAAGCTTGGACCGAACACTGAAGCTTTCTTT. It translates to CASKLGPNTEAFF. The whole variable domain, filled in from reference TRBV2 and TRBJ1-1, reads EPEVTQTPSHQVTQMGQEVILRCVPISNHLYFYWYRQILGQKVEFLVSFYNNEISEKSEIFDDQFSVERPDGSNFTLKIRSTKLEDSAMYFCASKLGPNTEAFFGQGTRLTVV.

This clonotype has at least ten counts. V and J are TRBV7-2 and TRBJ2-1; TRBD2 aligns across 13 bases. This CDR3 contains 17 residues. The trim removed 6 bases at V and 1 base at J, leaving 6 bases unmatched. CDR1 is SGHTA and CDR2 is FQGNSA in the germline V gene. CDR3: CASSYRLAGGSYNEQFF. The DNA for the CDR3 is TGTGCCAGCAGTTACCGACTAGCGGGGGGTTCCTACAATGAGCAGTTCTTC. Complete variable domain (other parts from reference TRBV7-2 and TRBJ2-1): GAGVSQSPSNKVTEKGKDVELRCDPISGHTALYWYRQSLGQGLEFLIYFQGNSAPDKSGLPSDRFSAERTGGSVSTLTIQRTQQEDSAVYLCASSYRLAGGSYNEQFFGPGTRLTVL.

The chain uses TRBV7-2 and TRBJ1-2; weak D call: TRBD1 (6 bases). V lost 3 bases and J lost 6, with 14 bases in between. CDR3 length: 14 residues. Germline lookup yields CDR1 SGHTA and CDR2 FQGNSA. The CDR3 loop is CASSFRGGAHGYTF. In DNA, the CDR3 is TGTGCCAGCAGCTTCCGGGGGGGGGCGCATGGCTACACCTTC.

In its sample, this clonotype was seen many times. The V and J genes are TRBV5-1 and TRBJ2-1; D perhaps matches TRBD2 (7 bases). This CDR3 comprises 14 residues. V was trimmed by 1 base and J by 7 bases, leaving 12 bases between them. Germline CDR1 is SGHRS and CDR2 is YFSETQ. CDR3 protein: CASSLTGGVNEQFF. Here the CDR3 DNA reads TGCGCCAGCAGCTTGACGGGGGGCGTAAATGAGCAGTTCTTC.

There are a few counts of this clonotype. V and J are TRBV4-3 and TRBJ2-3, with D possibly called TRBD1 or TRBD2 (5 bases each). V shed 3 bases and J shed 4 bases, with 11 bases lying between them. The CDR3 covers 14 residues. Germline assignment: CDR1 LGHNA and CDR2 YSLEER. CDR3: CASSHGASPDTQYF. CDR3 in DNA: TGCGCCAGCAGCCACGGGGCTAGCCCAGATACGCAGTATTTT.

The chain joins TRBV12-3 or TRBV12-4 to TRBJ2-3; D is undetermined. V was pared by 5 bases and J by 5 bases, with 11 bases between. The CDR3 is 13 amino acids. The CDR3: CASSHIDGDTQYF. DNA for the CDR3: TGTGCCAGCAGTCACATCGACGGAGATACGCAGTATTTT.

J is TRBJ2-1 and V is TRBV19, with TRBD2 matching 7 bases. The germline V gene encodes CDR1 LNHDA and CDR2 SQIVND (reference sequence). The CDR3 spans 11 residues. The trim removed 4 bases at V and 13 bases at J, leaving 4 bases unmatched. This chain's CDR3 is CASSTAGEQFF. For the CDR3, the DNA is TGTGCCAGTAGTACGGCGGGAGAACAGTTCTTC.

V is TRBV4-2 and J is TRBJ2-3, with D tentatively TRBD2 (7 bases). CDR3 length: 17 residues. The germline V gene encodes CDR1 LGHNA and CDR2 YNFKEQ. The V end lost 4 bases, the J end lost 2 bases, and 19 bases lay between the germline ends. CDR3 DNA sequence: TGTGCCAGCAGCCTAGGTGCGGCGGGGGCCAACACAGATACGCAGTATTTT. Its translation: CASSLGAAGANTDTQYF.

The rearrangement joins TRBV12-3 or TRBV12-4 to TRBJ2-3, with 7 nucleotides matching TRBD1. This CDR3 is built from 15 residues. J lost 1 base, V lost 6 bases, and 7 bases had no gene match. Written as DNA, the CDR3 is TGTGCCAGCAGACGACCGGGACAGCGCACAGATACGCAGTATTTT. Its translation is CASRRPGQRTDTQYF.

This chain joins TRBV12-3 or TRBV12-4 and TRBJ1-5; 7 bases align to TRBD1. This CDR3 is built from 11 residues. V lost 4 bases, J lost 11 bases, and 2 bases stayed unmatched. This CDR3 is CASSSGGTQHF. CDR3 in DNA: TGTGCCAGCAGTTCAGGGGGAACCCAGCATTTT.

This clonotype occurred many times. In nucleotides, the CDR3 is TGTGCCAGCAGCTCAGAGAAACAGGGCGCCGGGGAGCTGTTTTTT. Translated, it gives CASSSEKQGAGELFF. The V and J genes are TRBV5-6 and TRBJ2-2; D may be TRBD1 (6 bases). Germline loops: CDR1 SGHDT, CDR2 YYEEEE. The CDR3 is 15 amino acids. The V end lost 3 bases, the J end lost 6 bases, and 15 bases lay between the germline ends.

Only a few counts were recorded for this clonotype. The CDR3 DNA follows: TGCGCCAGCAGCTTGGGAAGGCCCACTGGTGAGCAGTTCTTC. It is translated as CASSLGRPTGEQFF. The rearrangement joins TRBV5-1 to TRBJ2-1; no clear D gene. This CDR3 spans 14 amino acids. Trimming took off 0 bases at V and 9 bases at J, with 13 bases between the two ends. Germline V gene lookup returns CDR1 SGHRS and CDR2 YFSETQ.

This rearrangement joins TRBV5-1 to TRBJ2-1; 7 bases are shared with TRBD2. CDR3 length: 14 residues. Per the germline V gene, CDR1 is SGHRS and CDR2 is YFSETQ. V lost 4 bases and J lost 6; bases outside the gene matches: 7. CDR3 residues: CASSPWTSSNEQFF. The CDR3 DNA follows: TGCGCCAGCAGCCCCTGGACTAGTAGCAATGAGCAGTTCTTC.

This chain's CDR3 is CASLPARGEDTQYF. The CDR3 nucleotides are TGTGCCAGCCTCCCGGCTAGGGGAGAGGATACGCAGTATTTT. The chain employs TRBV18 and TRBJ2-3; D is possibly TRBD1 or TRBD2 (5 bases each). The germline V gene encodes CDR1 KGHSH and CDR2 LQKENI. This CDR3 has 14 amino acids. Trimming left V 8 bases short and J 6 bases short, with 18 bases between.

This clonotype has a handful of counts. This rearrangement joins TRBV6-6 to TRBJ1-2; a weak D match, TRBD1 (5 bases). Germline CDR1 and CDR2: MNHNY and SVGAGI (reference sequence). The CDR3 runs 12 residues. The V gene lost 8 bases and the J gene lost 3 bases, with 10 bases spanning the gap. This CDR3 reads CASLRGDYGYTF. Written as DNA, the CDR3 is TGTGCCAGCCTACGGGGGGACTATGGCTACACCTTC.

This clonotype occurred a few times. The J gene is TRBJ2-7, the V gene TRBV7-9; D is perhaps TRBD2 (5 bases). Trimming removed 1 base at V and 2 bases at J, with 15 bases between. Per germline, CDR1 SEHNR and CDR2 FQNEAQ (reference sequence). This CDR3 region has 16 residues. CDR3 in amino acids: CASSLGAFGETYEQYF. DNA of the CDR3: TGTGCCAGCAGCTTAGGGGCGTTCGGGGAAACCTACGAGCAGTACTTC.

This sequence joins TRBV20-1 and TRBJ2-5, with 10 nucleotides matching TRBD2. Germline CDR1 DFQATT, CDR2 SNEGSKA (reference sequence). This CDR3 spans 15 amino acids. V was clipped by 3 bases and J by 0 bases; unmatched bases: 4. CDR3 DNA: TGCAGTGCTAGCCCCACTAGCGGGGACCAAGAGACCCAGTACTTC. It specifies CSASPTSGDQETQYF.

The chain links TRBV2 to TRBJ1-6; 7 nucleotides align to TRBD1. The CDR3 is made up of 13 amino acids. Germline V gives CDR1 SNHLY, CDR2 FYNNEI. J lost 15 bases, V lost 1 base, and 6 bases had no gene match. CDR3 residues: CASSEGYRGGLHF. In DNA, the CDR3 is TGTGCCAGCAGTGAAGGGTACAGGGGAGGCCTCCACTTT.

This clonotype was observed a few times. The rearrangement uses TRBV4-3 and TRBJ1-1; D not certain. The ends were cut back, 0 bases at V and 2 bases at J, with 10 bases in the middle. The CDR3 is made up of 15 amino acids. Germline V CDR1 and CDR2: LGHNA, YSLEER. As DNA, the CDR3 is TGCGCCAGCAGCCAAGAAGTGAGGACTAACACTGAAGCTTTCTTT. It codes for CASSQEVRTNTEAFF.

The sample holds a few counts of this clonotype. The gene calls are TRBV4-3 and TRBJ2-5; D is unresolved. Germline lookup yields CDR1 LGHNA and CDR2 YSLEER. The CDR3 extends over 13 amino acids. Trimming stripped 0 bases from V and 10 bases from J, with 12 bases between. The chain's CDR3 is CASSQELSIRQYF. The CDR3 nucleotides are TGCGCCAGCAGCCAAGAACTCTCAATCCGCCAGTACTTC.

This clonotype has more than one count but fewer than ten. The chain carries TRBV29-1 and TRBJ1-1; maybe TRBD1 (5 bases). CDR1 is SQVTM, CDR2 ANQGSEA, per germline. V shed 4 bases and J shed 0 bases, with 18 bases lying between them. The CDR3 has 16 residues. The CDR3 DNA follows: TGCAGCGTTGGGAAGGGAGGATGGGGCATGAACACTGAAGCTTTCTTT. Translated: CSVGKGGWGMNTEAFF.

This clonotype was observed a few times. The chain joins TRBV5-6 to TRBJ2-1, with TRBD1 as a possible D gene (5 bases). This CDR3 is built from 15 residues. Germline V gene sequence: CDR1 SGHDT, CDR2 YYEEEE. The V end lost 2 bases, the J end lost 5 bases, and 14 bases lay between the germline ends. CDR3 nucleotides: TGTGCCAGCAGCTTTTTCCCCCCAGGGAACAATGAGCAGTTCTTC. Residues: CASSFFPPGNNEQFF.

This clonotype was counted a few times. The chain has TRBV7-3 and TRBJ1-2; 8 bases agree with TRBD1. Trimming took 5 bases from V and 8 from J; bases not matched to a gene: 7. The germline V gene encodes CDR1 SGHTA and CDR2 FQGTGA. The CDR3 length is 13 residues. This CDR3 is CASSKGQGEGYTF. The CDR3 DNA sequence: TGTGCCAGCAGCAAAGGACAGGGCGAAGGCTACACCTTC.

This clonotype has only a few counts. This chain connects TRBV11-1 to TRBJ2-3, with D unresolved. Trimming shortened V by 7 bases and J by 4 bases, and 9 bases separated the two germline ends. The CDR3 consists of 12 residues. Germline CDR1 SGHAT, CDR2 FQDESV (reference sequence). The CDR3 spells CASTFGADTQYF. The CDR3 coding sequence is TGTGCCAGCACCTTCGGTGCAGATACGCAGTATTTT.

The CDR3 DNA follows: TGTGCCACCAGTGGAGCGACAGGCGGCCAAGAGACCCAGTACTTC. Translating it yields CATSGATGGQETQYF. The chain employs TRBV24-1 and TRBJ2-5, with a weak D call TRBD1 (6 bases). The CDR3 covers 15 residues. The V end was cut by 5 bases, the J end by 1 base, with 13 bases between. From germline, CDR1 is KGHDR and CDR2 SFDVKD.

The chain combines TRBV5-6 with TRBJ1-5; unclear D gene. The V and J ends lost 4 bases and 13 bases respectively, with 18 bases between them. Germline-derived CDR1 and CDR2 are SGHDT and YYEEEE. The CDR3 spans 13 residues. The CDR3 is CASSIRRSLRQHF. For the CDR3, the DNA is TGTGCCAGCAGCATAAGGAGATCATTGCGGCAGCATTTT.